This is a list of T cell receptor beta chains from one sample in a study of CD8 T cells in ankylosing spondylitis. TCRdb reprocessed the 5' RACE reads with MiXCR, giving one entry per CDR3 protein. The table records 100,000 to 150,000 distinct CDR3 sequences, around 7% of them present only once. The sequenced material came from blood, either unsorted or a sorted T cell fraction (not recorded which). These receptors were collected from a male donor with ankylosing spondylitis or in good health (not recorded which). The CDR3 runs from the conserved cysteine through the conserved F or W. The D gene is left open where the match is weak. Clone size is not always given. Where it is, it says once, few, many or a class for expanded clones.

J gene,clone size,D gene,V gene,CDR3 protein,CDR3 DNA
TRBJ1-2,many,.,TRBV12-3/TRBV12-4,CASTQGFNYGYTF,TGTGCCAGCACCCAGGGTTTTAACTATGGCTACACCTTC
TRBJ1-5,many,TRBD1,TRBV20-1,CSWVEQGAYQPQHF,TGCAGTTGGGTGGAACAGGGGGCCTATCAGCCCCAGCATTTT
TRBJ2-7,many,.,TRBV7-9,CASSTWTGYSYEQYF,TGTGCCAGCAGCACATGGACCGGCTACTCCTACGAGCAGTACTTC
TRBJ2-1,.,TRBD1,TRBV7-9,CASSFPGQGKNEQFF,TGTGCCAGCAGCTTCCCGGGACAGGGAAAAAATGAGCAGTTCTTC
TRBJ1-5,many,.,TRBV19,CASSSEFSNQPQHF,TGTGCCAGTAGTTCCGAGTTTAGCAATCAGCCCCAGCATTTT
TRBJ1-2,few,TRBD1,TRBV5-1,CASSAQGASGYTF,TGCGCCAGCAGCGCCCAGGGGGCCTCGGGCTACACCTTC
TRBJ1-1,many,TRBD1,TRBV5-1,CASSFQGAGNTEAFF,TGCGCCAGCAGCTTCCAGGGGGCAGGGAACACTGAAGCTTTCTTT
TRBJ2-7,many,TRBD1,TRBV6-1,CASSLNPGTDYEQYF,TGTGCCAGCAGTCTGAACCCCGGGACAGACTACGAGCAGTACTTC
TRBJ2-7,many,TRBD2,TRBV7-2,CASSPLAGSSSYEQYF,TGTGCCAGCAGCCCACTAGCGGGTTCAAGCTCCTACGAGCAGTACTTC
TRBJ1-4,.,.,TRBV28,CASSTTGMGEKLFF,TGTGCCAGCAGCACTACAGGGATGGGTGAAAAACTGTTTTTT
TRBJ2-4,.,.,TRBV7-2,CASSFYGTSGNIQYF,TGTGCCAGCAGCTTCTACGGGACAAGCGGGAACATTCAGTACTTC
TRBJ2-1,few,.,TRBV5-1,CASSLAVAGTYNEQFF,TGCGCCAGCAGCTTGGCGGTGGCGGGAACCTACAATGAGCAGTTCTTC
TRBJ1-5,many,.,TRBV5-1,CASSWERTFRHSNQPQHF,TGCGCCAGCAGCTGGGAGAGGACTTTCCGCCATAGCAATCAGCCCCAGCATTTT
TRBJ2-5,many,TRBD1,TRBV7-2,CASSFQGQGAETQYF,TGTGCCAGCAGCTTTCAGGGACAGGGTGCAGAGACCCAGTACTTC
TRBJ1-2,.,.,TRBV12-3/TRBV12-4,CASSLAGLGNYGYTF,TGTGCCAGCAGTTTAGCGGGTTTAGGGAACTATGGCTACACCTTC
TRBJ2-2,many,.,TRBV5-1,CASSQQGPNTGELFF,TGCGCCAGCAGCCAACAGGGACCGAACACCGGGGAGCTGTTTTTT
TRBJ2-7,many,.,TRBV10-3,CAISGDQGFYRYEQYF,TGTGCCATCAGTGGGGATCAGGGCTTCTACCGCTACGAGCAGTACTTC
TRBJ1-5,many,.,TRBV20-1,CSARGREGAQPQHF,TGCAGTGCTAGAGGCCGTGAAGGGGCTCAGCCCCAGCATTTT
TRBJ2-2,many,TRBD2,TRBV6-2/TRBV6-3,CASSYGTSGPLELFF,TGTGCCAGCAGTTACGGAACTAGCGGACCTCTGGAGCTGTTTTTT
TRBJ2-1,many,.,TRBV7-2,CASTLQLREYNEQFF,TGTGCCAGCACCTTGCAGCTCAGGGAGTACAATGAGCAGTTCTTC
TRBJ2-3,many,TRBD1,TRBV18,CASSPTGLDTQYF,TGTGCCAGCTCACCGACAGGGTTGGATACGCAGTATTTT
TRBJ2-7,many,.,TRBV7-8,CASSLGVLGLFFLGYEQYF,TGTGCCAGCAGCTTAGGGGTTTTAGGACTTTTCTTTTTGGGCTACGAGCAGTACTTC
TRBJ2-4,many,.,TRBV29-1,CSVERPGHIQYF,TGCAGCGTTGAGCGGCCGGGACACATTCAGTACTTC
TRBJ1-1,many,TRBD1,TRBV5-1,CASREDRADTEAFF,TGCGCCAGCAGGGAGGACAGGGCAGACACTGAAGCTTTCTTT
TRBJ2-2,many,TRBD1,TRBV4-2,CASSQESGQVPGELFF,TGTGCCAGCAGCCAAGAATCTGGACAGGTCCCCGGGGAGCTGTTTTTT
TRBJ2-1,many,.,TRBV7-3,CASSRDTLNEQFF,TGTGCCAGCAGTCGGGACACCCTCAATGAGCAGTTCTTC
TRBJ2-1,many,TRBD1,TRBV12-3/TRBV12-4,CASRPRTGKQFF,TGTGCCAGCAGGCCCAGGACAGGGAAGCAGTTCTTC